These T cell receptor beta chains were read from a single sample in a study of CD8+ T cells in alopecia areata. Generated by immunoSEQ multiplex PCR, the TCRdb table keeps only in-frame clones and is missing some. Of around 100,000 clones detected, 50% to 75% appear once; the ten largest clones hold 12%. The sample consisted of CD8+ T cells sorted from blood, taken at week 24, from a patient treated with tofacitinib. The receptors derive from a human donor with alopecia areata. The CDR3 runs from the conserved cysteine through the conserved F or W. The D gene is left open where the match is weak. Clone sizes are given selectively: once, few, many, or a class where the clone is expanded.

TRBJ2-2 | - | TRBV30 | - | TGTGCCTGGAGGAGCGGGCCCACCGGGGAGCTGTTTTTT | CAWRSGPTGELFF
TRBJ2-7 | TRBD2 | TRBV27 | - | TGTGCCAGCAGTCCAATAGCGGGGGCTTACGAGCAGTACTTC | CASSPIAGAYEQYF
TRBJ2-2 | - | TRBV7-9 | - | TGTGCCAGCAGCTCACCAACTGGGCGGGCGAACACCGGGGAGCTGTTTTTT | CASSSPTGRANTGELFF
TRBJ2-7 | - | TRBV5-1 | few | TGCGCCAGCAGCTTGACCTCTAACGAGCAGTACTTC | CASSLTSNEQYF
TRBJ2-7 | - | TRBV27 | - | TGTGCCAGCAGTTTATCGGGGGACGGTGACGAGCAGTACTTC | CASSLSGDGDEQYF
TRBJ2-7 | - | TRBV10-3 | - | TGTGCCATCAGTGAGCTCGGCAGCGGGTACGAGCAGTACTTC | CAISELGSGYEQYF
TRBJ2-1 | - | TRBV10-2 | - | TGCGCCAGCAGGGGGACTTACAATGAGCAGTTCTTC | CASRGTYNEQFF
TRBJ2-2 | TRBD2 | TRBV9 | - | TGTGCCAGCAGCGATTCTAGCGGGGGCGGCACCGGGGAGCTGTTTTTT | CASSDSSGGGTGELFF
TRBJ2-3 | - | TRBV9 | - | TGTGCCAGCAGCTACGGCGGCAGCCCCCGCACAGATACGCAGTATTTT | CASSYGGSPRTDTQYF
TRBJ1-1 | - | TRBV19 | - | TGTGCCAGTAGTATAATTGGTCACGAGAACACTGAAGCTTTCTTT | CASSIIGHENTEAFF
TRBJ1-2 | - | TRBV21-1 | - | TGTGCCAGCAGCCCCCAGGGCAGGGCGAGTGGCTACACCTTC | CASSPQGRASGYTF
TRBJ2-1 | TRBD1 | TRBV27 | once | TGTGCCAGCAGTCAGGGGGCGAGTGAGCAGTTCTTC | CASSQGASEQFF
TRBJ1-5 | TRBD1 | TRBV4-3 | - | TGCGCCAGCAGCCAGTTGAGGGGGCCAAATCAGCCCCAGCATTTT | CASSQLRGPNQPQHF
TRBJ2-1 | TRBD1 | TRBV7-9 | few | TGTGCCAGCAGCCCCGTCACAGGGGGTTACAATGAGCAGTTCTTC | CASSPVTGGYNEQFF
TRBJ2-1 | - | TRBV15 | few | TGTGCCACCAGCAGAGACTACAATGAGCAGTTCTTC | CATSRDYNEQFF
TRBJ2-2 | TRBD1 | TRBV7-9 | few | TGTGCCAGCAGCCACCCTACAGGGGCTCGGACCGGGGAGCTGTTTTTT | CASSHPTGARTGELFF
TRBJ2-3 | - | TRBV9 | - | TGTGCCAGCAGCGTTCCAATCGAGGCAGGCGGGGGCACAGATACGCAGTATTTT | CASSVPIEAGGGTDTQYF
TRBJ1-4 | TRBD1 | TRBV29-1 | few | TGCAGCGTTGAAGAGCGTGGGACAGGGAATGAAAAACTGTTTTTT | CSVEERGTGNEKLFF
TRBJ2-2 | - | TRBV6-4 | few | TGTGCCAGCAGTGACTCTAGGACCGGGGAGCTGTTTTTT | CASSDSRTGELFF
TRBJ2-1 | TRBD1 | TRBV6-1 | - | TGTGCCAGCAGTGAAACAGGGGGCTCCTACAATGAGCAGTTCTTC | CASSETGGSYNEQFF
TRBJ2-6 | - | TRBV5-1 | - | TGCGCCAGCAGCTCCAGGCCCCTAGGAGGGGCCAACGTCCTGACTTTC | CASSSRPLGGANVLTF
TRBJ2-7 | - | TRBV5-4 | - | TGTGCCAGCAGCTTTTCCCTCAATCGGGAGCAGTACTTC | CASSFSLNREQYF
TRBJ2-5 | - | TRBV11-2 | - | TGTGCCAGCCAAATCACGGGGCCGGGGCTAGAGACCCAGTACTTC | CASQITGPGLETQYF
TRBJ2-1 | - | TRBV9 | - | TGTGCCAGCAGCGTAGGTGGCATTGGGTATGAGCAGTTCTTC | CASSVGGIGYEQFF
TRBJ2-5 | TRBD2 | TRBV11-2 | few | TGTGCCAGCAGCCCACTAGCGGGGGGGCCGGAGACCCAGTACTTC | CASSPLAGGPETQYF
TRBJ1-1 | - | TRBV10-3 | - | TGTGCCATCAGTGAGGGGAACACTGAAGCTTTCTTT | CAISEGNTEAFF
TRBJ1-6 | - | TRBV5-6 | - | TGTGCCAGCAGCTTTCTGCGGGAGACGGGTTCACCCCTCCACTTT | CASSFLRETGSPLHF
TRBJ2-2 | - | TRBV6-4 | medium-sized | TGTGCCAGCAGTAGCGGGAACACCGGGGAGCTGTTTTTT | CASSSGNTGELFF
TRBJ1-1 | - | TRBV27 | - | TGTGCCAGCAGCAGGGACGGGGACACTGAAGCTTTCTTT | CASSRDGDTEAFF
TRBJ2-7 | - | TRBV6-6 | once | TGTGCCAGCAGTTACCGACAGAATGCCTACGAGCAGTACTTC | CASSYRQNAYEQYF
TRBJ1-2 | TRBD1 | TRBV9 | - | TGTGCCAGCAGCCTCCCCGGGACAGGGAGGAGCTACACCTTC | CASSLPGTGRSYTF
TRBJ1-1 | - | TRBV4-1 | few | TGCGCCAGCAGCCAAGATGGGGGATTGAACACTGAAGCTTTCTTT | CASSQDGGLNTEAFF
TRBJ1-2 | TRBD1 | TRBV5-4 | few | TGTGCCAGCCACTTTTCAGGGGGCGGCTATGGCTACACCTTC | CASHFSGGGYGYTF
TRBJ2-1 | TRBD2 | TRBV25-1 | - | TGTGCCAGCAGTGAATTGTTAAGCGGGGAACCGTCGAATGAGCAGTTCTTC | CASSELLSGEPSNEQFF
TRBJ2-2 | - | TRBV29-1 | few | TGCAGCGTCCCGGACAGTGGCACCGGGGAGCTGTTTTTT | CSVPDSGTGELFF
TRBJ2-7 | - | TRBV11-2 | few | TGTGCCAGCAGCTGGGGGGGCCACGAGCAGTACTTC | CASSWGGHEQYF
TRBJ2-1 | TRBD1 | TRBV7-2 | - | TGTGCCAGCAGCTCTACAGGGGGGTCCTACAATGAGCAGTTCTTC | CASSSTGGSYNEQFF
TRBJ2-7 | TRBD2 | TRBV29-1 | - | TGCAGCGTTCCTAGCGGAGGTTCCTACGAGCAGTACTTC | CSVPSGGSYEQYF
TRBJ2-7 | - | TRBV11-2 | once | TGTGCCAGCAGCACTCCCTACGAGCAGTACTTC | CASSTPYEQYF
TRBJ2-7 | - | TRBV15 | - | TGTGCCACCAGCAGAGGATCGGAGGGGCCCTACGAGCAGTACTTC | CATSRGSEGPYEQYF
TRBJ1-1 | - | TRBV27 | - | TGTGCCAGCAGTTTATCGGGACCTCACACTGAAGCTTTCTTT | CASSLSGPHTEAFF
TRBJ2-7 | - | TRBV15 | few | TGTGCCACCAGCCTCGAGGGACCTTCCTACGAGCAGTACTTC | CATSLEGPSYEQYF
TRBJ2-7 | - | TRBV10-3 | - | TGTGCCATCAGTGAGTCACAGGTATACGAACAGTACTTC | CAISESQVYEQYF
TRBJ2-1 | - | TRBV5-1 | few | TGCGCCAGCAGCTTGGATGGAGGTGAGCAGTTCTTC | CASSLDGGEQFF
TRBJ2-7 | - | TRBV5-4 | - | TGTGCCAGCAGCTTCAATCGGGACGAGCAGTACTTC | CASSFNRDEQYF
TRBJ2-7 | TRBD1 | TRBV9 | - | TGTGCCAGCAGCGCAAGGACAGGATTCAGCGAGCAGTACTTC | CASSARTGFSEQYF
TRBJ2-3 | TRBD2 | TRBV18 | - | TGTGCCAGCTCACCAAGGAAAGGACTAGCAGTAGATACGCAGTATTTT | CASSPRKGLAVDTQYF
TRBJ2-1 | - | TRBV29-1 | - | TGCAGCGTCCTGGGGCTAGGAGAGCAGTTCTTC | CSVLGLGEQFF
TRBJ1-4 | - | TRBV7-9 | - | TGTGCCAGCAGCTACGGTGGCAGCCTAATAGGAAAACTGTTTTTT | CASSYGGSLIGKLFF
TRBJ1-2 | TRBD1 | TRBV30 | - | TGTGCCTGGATCCACCGGGACAGGGAGGACTATGGCTACACCTTC | CAWIHRDREDYGYTF
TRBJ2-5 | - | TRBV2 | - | TGTGCCAGCAGTGAAGGACAGGTTCGGGAGACCCAGTACTTC | CASSEGQVRETQYF